Presented here are 23 T cell receptor beta chains from one specimen sequenced in a study of cytomegalovirus exposure and HLA in healthy donors. This PCR relied on a set of 60 Vbeta primers and 13 Jbeta primers. Using immunoSEQ multiplex PCR, the repertoire was profiled, and TCRdb retains in-frame clones only, with some absent. The table records roughly 280,000 clones, roughly two thirds of them present only once. The specimen sequenced was PBMCs. The origin of the receptors is a female donor in good health and CMV-seronegative.

The chain carries TRBV11-2 and TRBJ1-2; D gene uncertain. The CDR3 contains 13 residues. Trimming pared 5 bases from V and 4 bases from J, leaving 11 bases between. From germline, CDR1 is SGHAT and CDR2 FQNNGV. The CDR3 reads CASSRTEGYGYTF. The CDR3 DNA sequence: TGTGCCAGCAGCCGTACAGAGGGCTATGGCTACACCTTC.

The V gene is TRBV7-3, the J gene TRBJ2-1, with D possibly TRBD2 on 5 matching bases. The CDR3 contains 15 residues. V lost 5 bases and J 6 bases, leaving 17 bases between the germline ends. Germline lookup yields CDR1 SGHTA and CDR2 FQGTGA. CDR3: CASSRSGLALNEQFF. The CDR3 DNA reads as TGTGCCAGCAGCCGCAGCGGTCTAGCTCTCAATGAGCAGTTCTTC.

The J gene is TRBJ2-1, the V gene TRBV30, with D maybe TRBD2 (6 bases). CDR1 is GTSNPN and CDR2 is SVGIG in the germline V gene (reference sequence). This CDR3 is built from 14 residues. V gave up 3 bases and J gave up 3 bases, with 12 bases separating them. The CDR3 here is CAWRPSGFYNEQFF. The CDR3 DNA sequence: TGTGCCTGGAGACCCAGCGGGTTCTACAATGAGCAGTTCTTC.

The chain couples TRBV2 to TRBJ1-2; weak D call: TRBD1 (5 bases). Between the trimmed V and J ends, which lost 1 base and 8 bases, there was a span of 17 bases. This CDR3 has 15 residues. Germline assignment: CDR1 SNHLY and CDR2 FYNNEI. The CDR3 DNA reads TGTGCCAGCAGTGAAGTCGCGACCAGGGTGGGAGGCTACACCTTC. Translated, it gives CASSEVATRVGGYTF.

This clone was counted only a few times. The chain employs TRBV11-3 and TRBJ1-3; D may be TRBD1 (6 bases). Trimming removed 5 bases at V and 0 bases at J, with 11 bases between. In germline, CDR1 is SGHNT, CDR2 YENEEA. The CDR3 consists of 15 residues. The CDR3 DNA sequence: TGTGCCAGCAGCCTCGGGGGGCTCTCTGGAAACACCATATATTTT. It specifies CASSLGGLSGNTIYF.

In the case of this clone: One junction end disagrees with the germline gene, perhaps due to a read error. The rearrangement joins TRBV28 to TRBJ2-7; TRBD1 aligns across 7 bases. The CDR3 has 13 amino acids. Germline V gives CDR1 MDHEN, CDR2 SYDVKM. The CDR3: CAGRNRGSYEQYF. DNA for the CDR3: TGTGCCGGCAGAAACAGGGGAAGCTACGAGCAGTACTTC. Full variable domain (outside the CDR3, taken from reference TRBV28 and TRBJ2-7): DVKVTQSSRYLVKRTGEKVFLECVQDMDHENMFWYRQDPGLGLRLIYFSYDVKMKEKGDIPEGYSVSREKKERFSLILESASTNQTSMYLCAGRNRGSYEQYFGPGTRLTVT.

The chain links TRBV6-1 to TRBJ2-3, with 9 positions matching TRBD1. The germline CDR1 and CDR2 sequences are MNHNS and SASEGT. The length of the CDR3 is 15 residues. The J segment lost 3 bases and the V segment lost 6 bases, leaving 7 bases of the junction unmatched. CDR3 nucleotide sequence: TGTGCCAGCAGAGCCGGGACAGGGCTGACAGATACGCAGTATTTT. Its protein is CASRAGTGLTDTQYF.

The gene calls are TRBV7-9 and TRBJ1-1, with TRBD1 identical over 9 bases. The V and J ends lost 3 bases and 4 bases, in that order; junction bases with no gene match: 9. CDR1 SEHNR and CDR2 FQNEAQ come from the germline V gene (reference sequence). The CDR3 consists of 16 residues. The CDR3 loop reads CASSFETGGAITEAFF. CDR3 sequence (DNA): TGTGCCAGCAGCTTCGAAACAGGGGGCGCGATCACTGAAGCTTTCTTT.

This clone showed up just a few times. The chain couples TRBV5-6 to TRBJ2-1; 7 bases fit TRBD1. The length of the CDR3 is 15 residues. The germline V gene has CDR1 SGHDT and CDR2 YYEEEE. The V gene end was trimmed by 4 bases and the J gene end by 5 bases; junction bases not matched to a gene: 9. CDR3 protein: CASSRPGQNNNEQFF. The CDR3 DNA sequence: TGTGCCAGCAGCCGCCCGGGACAGAATAACAATGAGCAGTTCTTC.

The V gene is TRBV4-1, the J gene TRBJ2-5; 10 bases match TRBD2. The germline V gene has CDR1 MGHRA and CDR2 YSYEKL. The CDR3 length is 15 residues. Trimming took 1 base from V and 6 from J; bases not matched to a gene: 5. DNA for the CDR3: TGCGCCAGCAGCCAAGGGACTAGCGGCTCCCAGACCCAGTACTTC. It codes for CASSQGTSGSQTQYF.

The rearrangement links TRBV28 to TRBJ1-5; no definite D call. The CDR3 covers 15 residues. V was trimmed by 2 bases and J by 11 bases, leaving 19 bases between them. Germline V gives CDR1 MDHEN, CDR2 SYDVKM. CDR3 bases: TGTGCCAGCAGTTTAAGTTACGGGAGAACGGGGACCCAGCATTTT. Its protein product is CASSLSYGRTGTQHF. The full variable domain, in which reference TRBV28 and TRBJ1-5 provide the parts outside the CDR3, is DVKVTQSSRYLVKRTGEKVFLECVQDMDHENMFWYRQDPGLGLRLIYFSYDVKMKEKGDIPEGYSVSREKKERFSLILESASTNQTSMYLCASSLSYGRTGTQHFGDGTRLSIL.

The chain combines TRBV5-1 with TRBJ2-7; D unclear. The CDR3 extends over 14 amino acids. Trimming stripped 4 bases from V and 5 bases from J, with 16 bases between. Germline V gene sequence: CDR1 SGHRS, CDR2 YFSETQ. CDR3 bases: TGCGCCAGCAGCCAAACTAATCCGGAAGACGAGCAGTACTTC. Translation: CASSQTNPEDEQYF.

The J gene is TRBJ2-4, the V gene TRBV5-1, with D possibly being TRBD1 (6 bases). This CDR3 is 14 amino acids long. Germline V lookup: CDR1 SGHRS, CDR2 YFSETQ. Trimming cost V 0 bases and J 6 bases, with 10 bases left between them. The CDR3 here is CASSLASQGNIQYF. The CDR3, as DNA: TGCGCCAGCAGCTTGGCCTCACAGGGAAACATTCAGTACTTC. The variable domain in full, with the rest retrieved from reference TRBV5-1 and TRBJ2-4, is KAGVTQTPRYLIKTRGQQVTLSCSPISGHRSVSWYQQTPGQGLQFLFEYFSETQRNKGNFPGRFSGRQFSNSRSEMNVSTLELGDSALYLCASSLASQGNIQYFGAGTRLSVL.

The V gene is TRBV7-9, the J gene TRBJ2-1, with TRBD2 matching 15 bases. This CDR3 contains 18 residues. From germline, CDR1 is SEHNR and CDR2 FQNEAQ (reference sequence). V trimming: 5 bases; J trimming: 2 bases; junction bases outside the gene matches: 7. The CDR3 DNA reads as TGTGCCAGCAGCCGGACTAGCGGGAGGGAGTTTCCCTACAATGAGCAGTTCTTC. Its translation is CASSRTSGREFPYNEQFF.

V usage is TRBV19 and J usage is TRBJ2-1; 9 nucleotides line up with TRBD2. This CDR3 is 16 amino acids long. V lost 5 bases, J lost 4 bases, and 9 bases stayed unmatched. Germline V gene lookup returns CDR1 LNHDA and CDR2 SQIVND (reference sequence). DNA for the CDR3: TGTGCCAGTAGTCGATCCGGGACTAGCCGTTACAATGAGCAGTTCTTC. It translates to CASSRSGTSRYNEQFF.

This clone was seen only a few times. V usage is TRBV2 and J usage is TRBJ2-3, with 8 nucleotides matching TRBD2. V lost 6 bases and J lost 1; bases outside the gene matches: 3. Germline V gene lookup returns CDR1 SNHLY and CDR2 FYNNEI. The CDR3 is made up of 14 amino acids. CDR3 in DNA: TGTGCCAGCAGGGTGACTAGCGGCACAGATACGCAGTATTTT. It specifies CASRVTSGTDTQYF. Variable domain in full (rest from reference TRBV2 and TRBJ2-3): EPEVTQTPSHQVTQMGQEVILRCVPISNHLYFYWYRQILGQKVEFLVSFYNNEISEKSEIFDDQFSVERPDGSNFTLKIRSTKLEDSAMYFCASRVTSGTDTQYFGPGTRLTVL.

The chain links TRBV5-4 to TRBJ1-1, with D tentatively TRBD1 (6 bases). The V and J ends lost 4 bases and 0 bases respectively, with 10 bases between them. CDR1 is SGHNT and CDR2 is YYREEE in the germline V gene (reference sequence). This CDR3 has 14 residues. In DNA form, the CDR3 reads TGTGCCAGCAGCCGCCGGGACATGAACACTGAAGCTTTCTTT. Its protein is CASSRRDMNTEAFF. Together with reference TRBV5-4 and TRBJ1-1, the CDR3 gives the full variable domain: ETGVTQSPTHLIKTRGQQVTLRCSSQSGHNTVSWYQQALGQGPQFIFQYYREEENGRGNFPPRFSGLQFPNYSSELNVNALELDDSALYLCASSRRDMNTEAFFGQGTRLTVV.

This chain links TRBV4-2 with TRBJ2-7; 12 bases are shared with TRBD2. The CDR3 length is 17 residues. The germline V gene has CDR1 LGHNA and CDR2 YNFKEQ. Trimming cost V 4 bases and J 3 bases; bases outside gene matches: 10. CDR3 region: CASSRELAGGSIYEQYF. The CDR3 nucleotides are TGTGCCAGCAGCCGGGAACTAGCGGGAGGTAGTATCTACGAGCAGTACTTC.

This chain links TRBV30 with TRBJ1-5, with 7 positions matching TRBD1. V gave up 1 base and J gave up 0 bases; unmatched junction bases: 6. This CDR3 spans 16 amino acids. CDR1 GTSNPN and CDR2 SVGIG come from the germline V gene (reference sequence). This chain's CDR3 is CAWSAWDSYSNQPQHF. CDR3 sequence (DNA): TGTGCCTGGAGTGCCTGGGACAGCTATAGCAATCAGCCCCAGCATTTT.

V usage is TRBV18 and J usage is TRBJ2-3; 7 bases agree with TRBD2. This CDR3 is 12 amino acids long. The germline V gene has CDR1 KGHSH and CDR2 LQKENI. After removal of 3 bases from V and 9 bases from J, the junction contained 3 bases not matched to a gene. CDR3 DNA sequence: TGTGCCAGCTCACCGCTGGGGGGGACGCAGTATTTT. This translates into CASSPLGGTQYF.

The chain is built from TRBV12-5 and TRBJ2-7, with 9 nucleotides matching TRBD2. Trimming removed 1 base from V and 5 bases from J; junction bases left unmatched: 9. The CDR3 length is 16 residues. The germline V gene encodes CDR1 LGHNT and CDR2 FRNRAP. Here the CDR3 DNA reads TGTGCTAGTGGTTTGGACGTAGCGGGAGTTATCGACGAGCAGTACTTC. Translation gives CASGLDVAGVIDEQYF.

This clone was observed a handful of times. The chain links TRBV9 to TRBJ2-5; TRBD2 agrees at 7 bases. CDR1 is SGDLS and CDR2 is YYNGEE in the germline V gene. The CDR3 sequence is 15 residues long. V lost 2 bases to trimming and J lost 5 bases; unmatched junction nucleotides: 9. The CDR3 bases are TGTGCCAGCAGCGTCGGTACGGGAGGTAGGGAGACCCAGTACTTC. This codes for CASSVGTGGRETQYF.

This sequence joins TRBV11-2 and TRBJ1-1; 7 nucleotides agree with TRBD1. The CDR3 contains 14 residues. J lost 3 bases, V lost 5 bases, and 6 bases had no gene match. Germline V CDR1 and CDR2: SGHAT, FQNNGV. This CDR3 is CASSAERGHTEAFF. The DNA of the CDR3 is TGTGCCAGCAGCGCGGAGAGGGGGCACACTGAAGCTTTCTTT.